The 20 T cell receptor beta chains given below trace back to one sample, sequenced in a study of long-term antiretroviral therapy in people with HIV. Survey-level resolution applied to immunoSEQ assay v3.0. The method was immunoSEQ multiplex PCR; TCRdb's version includes in-frame clones alone and lacks a portion of them. Of some 26,000 clones listed, 76% were seen once; the top ten hold 10% to 12%. Sequences were derived from unsorted PBMCs, sampled 1.1 years before starting antiretroviral therapy. These TCRs come from a woman aged 40 to 50 with HIV.

The chain employs TRBV29-1 and TRBJ2-7; D remains ambiguous. The CDR3 runs 15 residues. Trimming removed 0 bases at V and 5 bases at J, with 17 bases between. CDR1 SQVTM and CDR2 ANQGSEA come from the germline V gene. The DNA of the CDR3 is TGCAGCGTTGAAGACGGCCGTATAAACACCCACGAGCAGTACTTC. Protein sequence: CSVEDGRINTHEQYF.

This clone was observed a handful of times. V and J are TRBV29-1 and TRBJ2-4; D perhaps matches TRBD2 (6 bases). V was clipped by 4 bases and J by 14 bases, with 15 bases between them. From germline, CDR1 is SQVTM and CDR2 ANQGSEA. The CDR3 is 11 amino acids. CDR3 sequence reads: CSVGLAREEYF. CDR3 DNA: TGCAGCGTTGGGCTGGCTAGGGAGGAGTACTTC.

This clone was counted only a few times. This chain joins TRBV4-2 and TRBJ2-3; tentative D call: TRBD2 (6 bases). The CDR3 loop spans 17 amino acids. From germline, CDR1 is LGHNA and CDR2 YNFKEQ. Trimming took 4 bases from V and 6 from J, leaving 23 bases between them. The DNA of the CDR3 is TGTGCCAGCAGCCCTTTAAGCAGCGGGCAATTTGGTGATACGCAGTATTTT. Translating it yields CASSPLSSGQFGDTQYF.

V and J are TRBV6-5 and TRBJ1-3; no clear D. In germline, CDR1 is MNHEY, CDR2 SVGAGI. V gave up 5 bases and J gave up 1 base, with 6 bases separating them. The CDR3 has 13 amino acids. In DNA form, the CDR3 reads TGTGCCAGCAGTCGCGAGTCTGGAAACACCATATATTTT. As protein: CASSRESGNTIYF.

The V and J genes are TRBV19 and TRBJ1-1; D call uncertain. The ends were cut back, 0 bases at V and 6 bases at J, with 11 bases in the middle. The CDR3 is made up of 14 amino acids. In germline, CDR1 is LNHDA, CDR2 SQIVND (reference sequence). The CDR3 here is CASSIDYSLSEAFF. The CDR3 bases are TGTGCCAGTAGTATAGATTACAGTCTCTCTGAAGCTTTCTTT.

The chain links TRBV11-3 to TRBJ2-7; no clear D gene. Trimming left V 7 bases short and J 3 bases short, with 13 bases between. Germline lookup yields CDR1 SGHNT and CDR2 YENEEA. CDR3 length equals 13 residues. The CDR3 sequence: CASTPSASYEQYF. The CDR3 DNA follows: TGTGCCAGCACCCCATCGGCTAGCTACGAGCAGTACTTC.

This clone is a singleton in its sample. The chain has TRBV27 and TRBJ2-1; D is possibly TRBD2 (5 bases). The CDR3 length is 12 residues. Germline V gene lookup returns CDR1 MNHEY and CDR2 SMNVEV (reference sequence). V shed 2 bases and J shed 8 bases, with 7 bases lying between them. CDR3 sequence (DNA): TGTGCCAGCAGTTTAGGCGGGTATGAGCAGTTCTTC. Translating gives CASSLGGYEQFF.

The chain couples TRBV19 to TRBJ1-5; 11 nucleotides agree with TRBD1. The CDR3 loop spans 18 amino acids. V shed 5 bases, J shed 3 bases, and the junction held 12 bases outside the gene matches. CDR1 LNHDA and CDR2 SQIVND come from the germline V gene (reference sequence). The DNA of the CDR3 is TGTGCCAGTAGTGACCGGGACAGGGGGTTAGGGGCCAATCAGCCCCAGCATTTT. This sequence encodes CASSDRDRGLGANQPQHF.

The V gene is TRBV29-1, the J gene TRBJ1-1; tentatively, D is TRBD1 (5 bases). The CDR3 sequence is 12 residues long. Germline CDR1 SQVTM, CDR2 ANQGSEA. V gave up 7 bases and J gave up 7 bases, with 16 bases separating them. The CDR3 region is CSAKQGLSEAFF. The DNA of the CDR3 is TGCAGCGCGAAGCAGGGTCTAAGTGAAGCTTTCTTT.

The V and J genes are TRBV2 and TRBJ1-5; perhaps TRBD1 as D (5 bases). Trimming took 4 bases from V and 5 from J, leaving 12 bases between them. CDR3 length: 14 amino acids. Germline assignment: CDR1 SNHLY and CDR2 FYNNEI. CDR3 DNA: TGTGCCAGCAGTGTCGAGGCGGGGGATCAGCCCCAGCATTTT. It translates to CASSVEAGDQPQHF.

This chain uses TRBV2 with TRBJ2-7; a possible D gene is TRBD2 (5 bases). Per the germline V gene, CDR1 is SNHLY and CDR2 is FYNNEI. The CDR3 sequence is 14 residues long. Trimming took 6 bases from V and 0 from J, leaving 12 bases between them. The CDR3 sequence is CASSGWESSYEQYF. CDR3 DNA: TGTGCCAGCAGCGGATGGGAGAGCTCCTACGAGCAGTACTTC.

This clone was found a few times. This chain joins TRBV6-1 and TRBJ2-3, with 8 bases fitting TRBD1. Germline lookup yields CDR1 MNHNS and CDR2 SASEGT. The CDR3 has 15 residues. J lost 1 base, V lost 6 bases, and 6 bases had no gene match. CDR3 DNA: TGTGCCAGCAGGGCCGGACAGGGTCGCACAGATACGCAGTATTTT. Its protein is CASRAGQGRTDTQYF.

The chain combines TRBV6-5 with TRBJ2-7; 10 bases line up with TRBD1. The germline gives CDR1 MNHEY, CDR2 SVGAGI. The CDR3 covers 15 residues. V shed 5 bases, J shed 4 bases, and the junction held 8 bases outside the gene matches. The CDR3 spells CASSRATGGSYEQYF. The DNA for the CDR3 is TGTGCCAGCAGTCGGGCGACAGGGGGCTCATACGAGCAGTACTTC.

V and J are TRBV7-9 and TRBJ1-1; tentatively, D is TRBD1 (5 bases). This CDR3 is 18 amino acids long. Between the trimmed V and J ends, which lost 0 bases and 8 bases, there was a span of 25 bases. Germline loops: CDR1 SEHNR, CDR2 FQNEAQ (reference sequence). The CDR3 region is CASSLAGYRKRTSMEAFF. CDR3 sequence (DNA): TGTGCCAGCAGCTTAGCGGGATACAGGAAACGAACTTCTATGGAAGCTTTCTTT. The whole variable domain, remainder taken from reference TRBV7-9 and TRBJ1-1, is DTGVSQNPRHKITKRGQNVTFRCDPISEHNRLYWYRQTLGQGPEFLTYFQNEAQLEKSRLLSDRFSAERPKGSFSTLEIQRTEQGDSAMYLCASSLAGYRKRTSMEAFFGQGTRLTVV.

The chain recombines TRBV6-1 with TRBJ1-1; D unclear. V dropped 5 bases and J dropped 6 bases, with 13 bases sitting between them. Germline assignment: CDR1 MNHNS and CDR2 SASEGT. CDR3 length equals 13 residues. In DNA form, the CDR3 reads TGTGCCAGCAGTCTCGCTGGTAGGGCTGAAGCTTTCTTT. It translates to CASSLAGRAEAFF.

This chain links TRBV7-9 with TRBJ2-7; 9 bases are shared with TRBD1. With V trimmed by 4 bases and J by 5 bases, 9 bases remained unmatched. Per the germline V gene, CDR1 is SEHNR and CDR2 is FQNEAQ (reference sequence). The length of the CDR3 is 15 residues. This CDR3 is CASSWGQGRPNEQYF. The CDR3 DNA reads as TGTGCCAGCAGCTGGGGACAGGGCCGGCCGAACGAGCAGTACTTC.

The sample holds a few counts of this clone. The chain recombines TRBV29-1 with TRBJ2-1; D is unclear. Trimming removed 2 bases at V and 4 bases at J, with 3 bases between. Looked up from germline, CDR1 is SQVTM and CDR2 is ANQGSEA. This CDR3 has 11 amino acids. The CDR3 DNA is TGCAGCGTTGAAAGGTACAATGAGCAGTTCTTC. Amino acids: CSVERYNEQFF.

The V and J genes are TRBV7-2 and TRBJ2-2; D unresolved. Trimming removed 0 bases at V and 7 bases at J, with 0 bases between. This CDR3 is built from 11 residues. Germline CDR1 reads SGHTA; CDR2 reads FQGNSA. In nucleotides, the CDR3 is TGTGCCAGCAGCTTAGCCGGGGAGCTGTTTTTT. This codes for CASSLAGELFF.

This clone turned up a few times. V usage is TRBV19 and J usage is TRBJ2-7; unclear D gene. Germline CDR1 LNHDA, CDR2 SQIVND (reference sequence). V was clipped by 0 bases and J by 0 bases, with 3 bases between them. The CDR3 consists of 13 residues. The CDR3 spells CASSIDSSYEQYF. The CDR3 region has the DNA TGTGCCAGTAGTATAGATAGCTCCTACGAGCAGTACTTC.

The chain employs TRBV19 and TRBJ1-2, with 8 bases fitting TRBD1. The CDR3 spans 14 residues. CDR1 is LNHDA and CDR2 is SQIVND in the germline V gene (reference sequence). V gave up 3 bases and J gave up 8 bases; unmatched junction bases: 8. The CDR3 sequence is CASSISPDRDGYTF. The CDR3 DNA reads TGTGCCAGTAGTATTTCCCCGGACAGGGACGGCTACACCTTC.